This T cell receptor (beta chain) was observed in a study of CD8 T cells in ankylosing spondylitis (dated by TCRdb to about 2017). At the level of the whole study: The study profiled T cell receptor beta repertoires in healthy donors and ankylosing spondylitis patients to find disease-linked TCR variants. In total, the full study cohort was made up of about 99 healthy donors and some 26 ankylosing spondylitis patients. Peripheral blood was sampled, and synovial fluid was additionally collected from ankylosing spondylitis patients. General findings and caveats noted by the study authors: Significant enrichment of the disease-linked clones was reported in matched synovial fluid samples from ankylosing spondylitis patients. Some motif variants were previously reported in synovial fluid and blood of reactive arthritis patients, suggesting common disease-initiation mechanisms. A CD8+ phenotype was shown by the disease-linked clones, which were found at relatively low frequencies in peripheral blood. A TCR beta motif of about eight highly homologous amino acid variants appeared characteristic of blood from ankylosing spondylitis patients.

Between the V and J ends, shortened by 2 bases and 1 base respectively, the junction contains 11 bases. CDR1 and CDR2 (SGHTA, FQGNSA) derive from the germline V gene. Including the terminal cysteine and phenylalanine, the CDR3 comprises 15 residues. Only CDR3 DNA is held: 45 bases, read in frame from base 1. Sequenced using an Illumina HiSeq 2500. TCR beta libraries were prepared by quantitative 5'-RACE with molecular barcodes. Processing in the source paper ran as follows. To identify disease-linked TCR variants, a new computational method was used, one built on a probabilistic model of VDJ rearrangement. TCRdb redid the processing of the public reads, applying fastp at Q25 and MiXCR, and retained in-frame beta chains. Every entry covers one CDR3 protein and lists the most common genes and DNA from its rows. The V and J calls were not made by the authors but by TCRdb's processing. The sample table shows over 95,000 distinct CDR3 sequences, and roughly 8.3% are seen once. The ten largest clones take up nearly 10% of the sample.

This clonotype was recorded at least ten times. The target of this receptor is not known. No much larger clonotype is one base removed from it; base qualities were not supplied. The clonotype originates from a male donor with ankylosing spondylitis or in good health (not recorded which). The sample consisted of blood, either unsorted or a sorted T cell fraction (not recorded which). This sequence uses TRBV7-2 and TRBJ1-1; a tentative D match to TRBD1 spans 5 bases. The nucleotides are TGTGCCAGCAGCTTAATGGGGACGCCGAACACTGAAGCTTTCTTT. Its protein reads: CASSLMGTPNTEAFF.